The 19 T cell receptor beta chains below come from one sample, sequenced in a study of cytomegalovirus exposure and HLA in healthy donors. With 60 Vbeta and 13 Jbeta primers, the PCR was carried out. This table comes from immunoSEQ multiplex PCR, and its TCRdb copy is limited to in-frame clones, with some not included. Of tens of thousands of clones in the sample, 79% are singletons; the top ten hold 2% to 3%. Sequencing input: PBMCs. These receptor sequences come from a man aged 25-45 years in good health and CMV-seronegative.

The chain joins TRBV5-6 to TRBJ2-3; D is unresolved. Germline assignment: CDR1 SGHDT and CDR2 YYEEEE. This CDR3 has 15 residues. Trimming pared 0 bases from V and 0 bases from J, leaving 8 bases between. The CDR3 region is CASSLGVTSTDTQYF. Here the CDR3 DNA reads TGTGCCAGCAGCTTGGGTGTGACTAGCACAGATACGCAGTATTTT.

The chain has TRBV5-4 and TRBJ1-2; TRBD1 might be the D (5 bases). Germline loops: CDR1 SGHNT, CDR2 YYREEE (reference sequence). V lost 0 bases and J 8 bases, leaving 8 bases between the germline ends. This CDR3 has 12 residues. The CDR3 DNA follows: TGTGCCAGCAGCTTGGATCAGGGAGGCTACACCTTC. Amino acid sequence: CASSLDQGGYTF.

This clone was seen once. The chain is built from TRBV5-6 and TRBJ2-5; maybe TRBD2 (5 bases). The DNA end lines up better with TRBJ2-7; the J call may be wrong. The germline CDR1 and CDR2 sequences are SGHDT and YYEEEE. This CDR3 comprises 13 residues. The CDR3 bases are TGTGCCAGCAGCTTCAACGGGAACGACGAGCAGTACTTC. Its translation is CASSFNGNDEQYF.

V is TRBV6-4 and J is TRBJ1-1; D may be TRBD1 (6 bases). V was clipped by 4 bases and J by 4 bases, with 13 bases between them. Per the germline V gene, CDR1 is MRHNA and CDR2 is SNTAGT. CDR3 size: 14 residues. The CDR3 DNA is TGTGCCAGCAGTGCGACTCTGGGGGCCACTGAAGCTTTCTTT. Residues: CASSATLGATEAFF.

This chain links TRBV14 with TRBJ1-2; 7 nucleotides line up with TRBD1. Germline V CDR1 and CDR2: SGHDN, FVKESK. The CDR3 covers 14 residues. V was clipped by 3 bases and J by 3 bases; unmatched bases: 4. CDR3 nucleotide sequence: TGTGCCAGCAGCCATCTGACAGGGTACTATGGCTACACCTTC. As protein: CASSHLTGYYGYTF.

V gene TRBV7-2 combines with J gene TRBJ2-5; D is possibly TRBD2 (6 bases). V was pared by 2 bases and J by 5 bases, with 12 bases between. The germline V gene encodes CDR1 SGHTA and CDR2 FQGNSA. The CDR3 spans 14 residues. CDR3 sequence: CASSLYGRMETQYF. CDR3 coding DNA: TGTGCCAGCAGCTTATATGGGAGGATGGAGACCCAGTACTTC.

This chain uses TRBV11-1 with TRBJ1-1, with D maybe TRBD1 (6 bases). V lost 4 bases, J lost 1 base, and 10 bases lay in between. The CDR3 is made up of 14 amino acids. Germline values: CDR1 SGHAT, CDR2 FQDESV (reference sequence). This chain's CDR3 is CASSSGTKNTEAFF. The CDR3 DNA reads as TGTGCCAGCAGCTCCGGGACAAAGAACACTGAAGCTTTCTTT.

This chain uses TRBV29-1 with TRBJ1-1; TRBD1 is a possible D gene (5 bases). Germline assignment: CDR1 SQVTM and CDR2 ANQGSEA. The CDR3 loop spans 11 amino acids. CDR3 in DNA: TGCTATGGGGGGACTAACACTGAAGCTTTCTTT. Its protein product is CYGGTNTEAFF.

The CDR3, as DNA: TGTGCCAGCAGCTTAATGGTCGCGAGCACTGAAGCTTTCTTT. Its protein product is CASSLMVASTEAFF. The V gene is TRBV7-9, the J gene TRBJ1-1; D not resolved. Germline CDR1 is SEHNR and CDR2 is FQNEAQ (reference sequence). V lost 2 bases, J lost 4 bases, and 11 bases lay in between. This CDR3 comprises 14 residues. Full variable domain (outside the CDR3, taken from reference TRBV7-9 and TRBJ1-1): DTGVSQNPRHKITKRGQNVTFRCDPISEHNRLYWYRQTLGQGPEFLTYFQNEAQLEKSRLLSDRFSAERPKGSFSTLEIQRTEQGDSAMYLCASSLMVASTEAFFGQGTRLTVV.

The rearrangement links TRBV7-9 to TRBJ2-2; TRBD1 matches 7 bases. Germline V gene sequence: CDR1 SEHNR, CDR2 FQNEAQ (reference sequence). V was clipped by 4 bases and J by 1 base; unmatched bases: 6. This CDR3 region has 16 residues. The CDR3 spells CASSSDRAGNTGELFF. In nucleotides, the CDR3 is TGTGCCAGCAGCTCAGACAGGGCAGGGAACACCGGGGAGCTGTTTTTT.

V usage is TRBV27 and J usage is TRBJ1-1; D is ambiguous. Germline CDR1 and CDR2: MNHEY and SMNVEV (reference sequence). The CDR3 consists of 15 residues. Trimming took off 0 bases at V and 4 bases at J, with 12 bases between the two ends. CDR3: CASSLSGGGSTEAFF. DNA for the CDR3: TGTGCCAGCAGTTTATCAGGCGGAGGGTCCACTGAAGCTTTCTTT.

The J gene is TRBJ2-5, the V gene TRBV7-8; no definite D call. Germline V gene sequence: CDR1 SGHVS, CDR2 FQNEAQ. This CDR3 contains 12 residues. Trimming stripped 0 bases from V and 9 bases from J, with 8 bases between. CDR3 protein: CASSLAMRAQYF. CDR3 DNA: TGTGCCAGCAGCTTAGCTATGCGAGCCCAGTACTTC. The whole variable domain, remainder taken from reference TRBV7-8 and TRBJ2-5, is GAGVSQSPRYKVAKRGQDVALRCDPISGHVSLFWYQQALGQGPEFLTYFQNEAQLDKSGLPSDRFFAERPEGSVSTLKIQRTQQEDSAVYLCASSLAMRAQYFGPGTRLLVL.

The genes are TRBV7-2 and TRBJ2-7; a weak D match, TRBD2 (5 bases). The CDR3 spans 14 residues. Deletions cut 6 bases from V and 2 bases from J, with 14 bases between. Germline V lookup: CDR1 SGHTA, CDR2 FQGNSA. The CDR3 spells CASRGSGTPYEQYF. The CDR3 DNA is TGTGCCAGCAGAGGGAGCGGCACCCCCTACGAGCAGTACTTC.

This chain connects TRBV6-5 to TRBJ2-5, with D possibly TRBD1 on 6 matching bases. Near its end, the DNA agrees better with TRBJ2-7, so the J call may be wrong. The germline V gene has CDR1 MNHEY and CDR2 SVGAGI. This CDR3 has 13 residues. The CDR3 region is CASSYRQVTEQYF. CDR3 in DNA: TGTGCCAGCAGTTACCGACAGGTAACCGAGCAGTACTTC.

The chain is built from TRBV27 and TRBJ2-5, with TRBD2 matching 8 bases. The CDR3 covers 16 residues. V lost 6 bases and J lost 5; bases outside the gene matches: 14. Germline loops: CDR1 MNHEY, CDR2 SMNVEV (reference sequence). This CDR3 is CASSESGLAYGETQYF. The DNA for the CDR3 is TGTGCCAGCAGCGAGTCCGGACTAGCATACGGGGAGACCCAGTACTTC.

The V gene is TRBV19, the J gene TRBJ2-3; perhaps TRBD2 as D (5 bases). The V and J ends lost 6 bases and 1 base respectively, with 14 bases between them. Per germline, CDR1 LNHDA and CDR2 SQIVND (reference sequence). The CDR3 is made up of 15 amino acids. CDR3 coding DNA: TGTGCCAGTAGCCGAGGGAGTGGCGGCACAGATACGCAGTATTTT. Protein product: CASSRGSGGTDTQYF.

This clone was recorded only once. The chain links TRBV5-8 to TRBJ2-7, with 7 bases identical to TRBD2. This CDR3 comprises 16 residues. The junction had 9 bases not matched to a gene; V was cut back by 0 bases and J by 3 bases. Germline V lookup: CDR1 SGHTS, CDR2 YDEGEE. The DNA for the CDR3 is TGTGCCAGCAGCTTGGGTCCCGGGGAGGGCGACTACGAGCAGTACTTC. Encoded protein: CASSLGPGEGDYEQYF. Filled out from reference TRBV5-8 and TRBJ2-7, the complete variable domain reads EAGVTQSPTHLIKTRGQQATLRCSPISGHTSVYWYQQALGLGLQFLLWYDEGEERNRGNFPPRFSGRQFPNYSSELNVNALELEDSALYLCASSLGPGEGDYEQYFGPGTRLTVT.

In its sample, this clone was seen once. The chain recombines TRBV19 with TRBJ2-7; the match to TRBD2 covers 10 bases. Germline CDR1 is LNHDA and CDR2 is SQIVND (reference sequence). CDR3 length: 14 amino acids. V was pared by 9 bases and J by 10 bases, with 15 bases of the junction left unmatched. The CDR3: CASDHTPPSGRQYF. DNA for the CDR3: TGTGCCAGCGATCATACCCCTCCTAGCGGGAGACAGTACTTC. Complete variable domain (other parts from reference TRBV19 and TRBJ2-7): DGGITQSPKYLFRKEGQNVTLSCEQNLNHDAMYWYRQDPGQGLRLIYYSQIVNDFQKGDIAEGYSVSREKKESFPLTVTSAQKNPTAFYLCASDHTPPSGRQYFGPGTRLTVT.

This clone was found once. The rearrangement uses TRBV10-2 and TRBJ2-7; tentative D call: TRBD2 (6 bases). Germline V gene sequence: CDR1 WSHSY, CDR2 SAAADI. Trimming took off 2 bases at V and 2 bases at J, with 13 bases between the two ends. The CDR3 contains 15 residues. The CDR3 protein is CASSESRGVTYEQYF. CDR3 DNA sequence: TGCGCCAGCAGTGAGAGTCGCGGGGTCACCTACGAGCAGTACTTC.